This T cell receptor (beta chain) was documented in a study of CD8+ T cells in alopecia areata. Extracted RNA was reverse transcribed into cDNA, the sequencing template. Profiling relied on immunoSEQ multiplex PCR, and the TCRdb table lists in-frame clones only, not all of them. The table lists over 95,000 clones, around 38% of them singletons. The receptor comes from a human donor with alopecia areata. Sequencing was performed on CD4+ T cells sorted from blood.

DNA of the CDR3: TGTGCCTGGAGTACAGGGCGCCTAGCGGGAGCACCAGAGACCCAGTACTTC. This sequence encodes CAWSTGRLAGAPETQYF. V gene TRBV30 combines with J gene TRBJ2-5; TRBD2 agrees at 10 bases. V shed 2 bases and J 4 bases; nucleotides not matched to a gene: 13. CDR1 GTSNPN and CDR2 SVGIG come from the germline V gene (reference sequence). The CDR3 consists of 17 residues. The variable domain in full, completed from reference TRBV30 and TRBJ2-5, reads SQTIHQWPATLVQPVGSPLSLECTVEGTSNPNLYWYRQAAGRGLQLLFYSVGIGQISSEVPQNLSASRPQDRQFILSSKKLLLSDSGFYLCAWSTGRLAGAPETQYFGPGTRLLVL.